Listed below are T cell receptor beta chains from one sample, sequenced in a study of OX40 agonist ivuxolimab in advanced cancers. Some clones are missing from TCRdb's copy, which holds only in-frame ones; the method was immunoSEQ multiplex PCR. Of about 100,000 clones in the sample, around 93% were seen once. Sequences were derived from CD4+ or CD8+ T cells sorted from blood, sampled in a trial of the OX40 agonist ivuxolimab. The receptor source for this set is an adult with an advanced solid tumor such as melanoma, head and neck, liver or kidney cancer. The CDR3 runs from the conserved cysteine through the conserved F or W. D genes are given only for firm matches. The size entry is marked missing in some rows and otherwise reads once, few, many or a size class.

J gene	CDR3 length	V gene	D gene	clone size	CDR3 DNA	CDR3 protein
TRBJ2-2	11	TRBV28	.	once	TGTGCCAGCACCAAGAGAGGGGAGCTGTTTTTT	CASTKRGELFF
TRBJ2-1	15	TRBV19	TRBD2	.	TGTGCCAGTAGGCTAGCGGGAAGCTCCTACAATGAGCAGTTCTTC	CASRLAGSSYNEQFF
TRBJ1-1	12	TRBV2	.	.	TGTGCCAGCATGTGGGATTACACTGAAGCTTTCTTT	CASMWDYTEAFF
TRBJ2-1	17	TRBV15	TRBD1	.	TGTGCCACCAGCAAATTGGACAGGGGCAGCTCCTACAATGAGCAGTTCTTC	CATSKLDRGSSYNEQFF
TRBJ2-1	14	TRBV7-6	.	.	TGTGCCAGCAGCCCCGAGGAGTGGGCCAATGAGCAGTTCTTC	CASSPEEWANEQFF
TRBJ2-7	11	TRBV11-2	.	.	TGTGCCAGCAGTTATGACTACGAGCAGTACTTC	CASSYDYEQYF
TRBJ2-2	14	TRBV30	.	.	TGTGCCTGGAGAATGGGTTTGAACACCGGGGAGCTGTTTTTT	CAWRMGLNTGELFF
TRBJ2-7	14	TRBV29-1	.	.	TGCAGCGTGAGGCAAGGCGGGAAGTCCTACGAGCAGTACTTC	CSVRQGGKSYEQYF
TRBJ2-5	13	TRBV7-8	.	.	TGTGCCAGCAGCCATCGCGTGTTAGAGACCCAGTACTTC	CASSHRVLETQYF
TRBJ1-2	15	TRBV6-5	TRBD1	.	TGTGCCAGCAGTCCCGGGACAGGGGGCGAGAAGGGCTACACCTTC	CASSPGTGGEKGYTF
TRBJ2-3	15	TRBV9	.	.	TGTGCCAGCAGCGCCTTAGGACATCGCACAGATACGCAGTATTTT	CASSALGHRTDTQYF
TRBJ1-1	13	TRBV7-6	.	.	TGTGCCAGCAGCTCTCAGGAGAACACTGAAGCTTTCTTT	CASSSQENTEAFF
TRBJ1-5	14	TRBV19	.	.	TGTGCCAGTAGTATTGATAGGTGGCGGCAGCCCCAGCATTTT	CASSIDRWRQPQHF
TRBJ2-1	14	TRBV30	TRBD2	.	TGTGCCTGGAGCACTAGCGGGAGAATCTATGAGCAGTTCTTC	CAWSTSGRIYEQFF
TRBJ2-7	13	TRBV5-4	.	.	TGTGCCAGCAGCTTGGGCCTTTTGGGTGAGCAGTACTTC	CASSLGLLGEQYF
TRBJ2-2	15	TRBV5-4	TRBD1	.	TGTGCCAGCAGCCGGGACAGGGAACCCACCGGGGAGCTGTTTTTT	CASSRDREPTGELFF
TRBJ2-5	14	TRBV15	.	.	TGTGCCACCAGCAGACCGGGGGCGGGAGAGACCCAGTACTTC	CATSRPGAGETQYF
TRBJ1-2	15	TRBV28	.	.	TGTGCCAGCAGTTTATGGCAGGTCTCTAACTATGGCTACACCTTC	CASSLWQVSNYGYTF
TRBJ2-3	16	TRBV27	.	.	TGTGCCAGCAGTTTATCCTGGACAGGGAGGGCAGATACGCAGTATTTT	CASSLSWTGRADTQYF
TRBJ1-1	15	TRBV27	TRBD1	.	TGTGCCAGCAGTCCGAGGACAGGTATGAACACTGAAGCTTTCTTT	CASSPRTGMNTEAFF
TRBJ1-3	14	TRBV15	.	.	TGTGCCACCAGCAGACCCGGCTCTGGAAACACCATATATTTT	CATSRPGSGNTIYF
TRBJ2-1	15	TRBV2	TRBD2	.	TGTGCCAGCAGTGACCAGGGACTACCATACAATGAGCAGTTCTTC	CASSDQGLPYNEQFF
TRBJ2-7	14	TRBV6-5	.	.	TGTGCCAGCAGCTATCGGAGGGCTCACCACGAGCAGTACTTC	CASSYRRAHHEQYF
TRBJ2-7	19	TRBV28	TRBD2	once	TGTGCCAGCAGTTTGAAGATTGGGGGGGGACTAGAGAGGGACTACGAGCAGTACTTC	CASSLKIGGGLERDYEQYF
TRBJ2-5	14	TRBV5-6	TRBD2	.	TGTGCCAGCAGCTGGACTAGCGGGGGAGAGACCCAGTACTTC	CASSWTSGGETQYF
TRBJ2-5	14	TRBV4-2	.	.	TGTGCCAGCAGCACCCAAAATTCCGGAGAGACCCAGTACTTC	CASSTQNSGETQYF
TRBJ2-1	16	TRBV7-9	.	.	TGTGCCAGCAGCTTAGGAGGCGGGTGGGAGGACCGTGAGCAGTTCTTC	CASSLGGGWEDREQFF
TRBJ2-5	14	TRBV2	.	.	TGTGCCAGCAGCGTGGGACAAGTAAAGAAGACCCAGTACTTC	CASSVGQVKKTQYF
TRBJ2-5	14	TRBV9	TRBD1	once	TGTGCCAGCAGCGTCGGACAGGCCGGGGAGACCCAGTACTTC	CASSVGQAGETQYF